This T cell receptor beta chain is from a study of T cell responses to AZD1222 COVID-19 vaccine. As to this clone: Its antigen is currently unknown.

Clones were sequenced by immunoSEQ multiplex PCR, and TCRdb holds only the in-frame ones, with some missing. This table holds tens of thousands of clones, over 75% found once. V shed 2 bases and J shed 12 bases, with 10 bases lying between them. CDR1 is LGHNT and CDR2 is FRNRAP in the germline V gene. CDR3 length equals 11 residues. General study results and limits: Donor demographics were predominantly white British with a female majority; clonal diversity may be underestimated. Baseline serostatus was positive in only 5 to 7 AZD1222 recipients. CD4 TCRs associated with vaccination spanned spike, dominating at 160-218 and 743-854. Close to half of spike-specific TCRs reportedly recognize unmutated variant regions.

This receptor was taken from an adult in good health. The input for sequencing was peripheral blood, taken on day 0 of AZD1222 vaccination. The V gene is TRBV12-5, the J gene TRBJ1-2, with D unclear. CDR3 bases: TGTGCTAGTGGTTTGCCACTTCTAGACACCTTC. As protein: CASGLPLLDTF. Using reference TRBV12-5 and TRBJ1-2 for the parts outside the CDR3, the full variable domain is DARVTQTPRHKVTEMGQEVTMRCQPILGHNTVFWYRQTMMQGLELLAYFRNRAPLDDSGMPKDRFSAEMPDATLATLKIQPSEPRDSAVYFCASGLPLLDTFGSGTRLTVV.